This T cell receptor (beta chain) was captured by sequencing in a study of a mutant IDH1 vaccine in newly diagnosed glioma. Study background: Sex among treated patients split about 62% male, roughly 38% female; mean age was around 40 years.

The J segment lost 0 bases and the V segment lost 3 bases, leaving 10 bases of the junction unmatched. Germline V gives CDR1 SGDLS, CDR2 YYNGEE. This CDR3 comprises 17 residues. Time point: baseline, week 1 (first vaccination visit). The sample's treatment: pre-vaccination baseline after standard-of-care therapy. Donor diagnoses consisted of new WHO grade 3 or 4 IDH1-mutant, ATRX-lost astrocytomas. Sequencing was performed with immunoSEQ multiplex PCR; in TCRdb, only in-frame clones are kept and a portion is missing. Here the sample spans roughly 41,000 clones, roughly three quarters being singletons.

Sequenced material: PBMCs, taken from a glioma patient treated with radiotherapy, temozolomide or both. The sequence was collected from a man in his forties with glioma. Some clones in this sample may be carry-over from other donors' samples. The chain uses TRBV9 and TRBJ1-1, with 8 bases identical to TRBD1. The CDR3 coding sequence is TGTGCCAGCAGCGCCCAGGACCTGACAGGGGTGAACACTGAAGCTTTCTTT. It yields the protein CASSAQDLTGVNTEAFF.